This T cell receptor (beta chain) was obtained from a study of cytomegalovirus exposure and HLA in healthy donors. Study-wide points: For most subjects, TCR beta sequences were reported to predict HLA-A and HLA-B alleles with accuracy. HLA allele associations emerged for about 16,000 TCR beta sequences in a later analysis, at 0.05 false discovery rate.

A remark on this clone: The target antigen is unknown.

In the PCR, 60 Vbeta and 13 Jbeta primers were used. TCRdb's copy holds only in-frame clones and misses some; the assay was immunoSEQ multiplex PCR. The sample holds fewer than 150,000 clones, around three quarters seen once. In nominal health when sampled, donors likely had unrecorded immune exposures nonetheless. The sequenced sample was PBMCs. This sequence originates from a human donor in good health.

The CDR3 loop is CASSFRTSGSTDTQYF. For the CDR3, the DNA is TGTGCCAGCAGTTTTCGAACTAGCGGAAGCACAGATACGCAGTATTTT. This chain joins TRBV28 and TRBJ2-3, with TRBD2 matching 8 bases. This CDR3 has 16 amino acids. CDR1 MDHEN and CDR2 SYDVKM come from the germline V gene. V dropped 3 bases and J dropped 0; count of bases not matched to a gene: 5.